Sequencing of this TCR beta chain was carried out in a study of cytomegalovirus exposure and HLA in healthy donors. The PCR employed 60 Vbeta primers together with 13 Jbeta primers. Clones were read by immunoSEQ multiplex PCR, and TCRdb kept only the in-frame ones, dropping some. The sample carries roughly 100,000 clones, approximately 78% recorded once. The CDR3 has 16 amino acids. Trimming shortened V by 6 bases and J by 4 bases, and 21 bases separated the two germline ends. Per the germline V gene, CDR1 is MDHEN and CDR2 is SYDVKM. The source of this sequence is a woman in her fifties or sixties in good health and CMV-seronegative. Sequenced input: PBMCs. V usage is TRBV28 and J usage is TRBJ1-2; D perhaps matches TRBD1 (6 bases). The CDR3 region is CASRWDAGTTSYGYTF. The CDR3 bases are TGTGCCAGCAGATGGGACGCCGGGACAACCAGCTATGGCTACACCTTC.